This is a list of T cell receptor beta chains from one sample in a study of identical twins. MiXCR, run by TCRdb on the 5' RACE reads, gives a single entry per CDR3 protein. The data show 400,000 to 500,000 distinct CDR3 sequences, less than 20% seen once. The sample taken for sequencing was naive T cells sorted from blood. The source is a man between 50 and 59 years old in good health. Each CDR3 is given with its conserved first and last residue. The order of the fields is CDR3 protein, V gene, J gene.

CDR3 protein: CASTKRAGHTGELFF; V gene: TRBV12-3/TRBV12-4; J gene: TRBJ2-2
CDR3 protein: CSVSIAGGLTDTQYF; V gene: TRBV29-1; J gene: TRBJ2-3
CDR3 protein: CASSLFYDSRNQPQHF; V gene: TRBV5-6; J gene: TRBJ1-5
CDR3 protein: CASSYRLGARGNQPQHF; V gene: TRBV6-2/TRBV6-3; J gene: TRBJ1-5
CDR3 protein: CSASPTSGRMSDTQYF; V gene: TRBV20-1; J gene: TRBJ2-3
CDR3 protein: CSASPRTTQYF; V gene: TRBV20-1; J gene: TRBJ2-5
CDR3 protein: CASIGKGRVYNNEQFF; V gene: TRBV6-1; J gene: TRBJ2-1
CDR3 protein: CASSPLAQGGTEAFF; V gene: TRBV5-1; J gene: TRBJ1-1
CDR3 protein: CASSYHTGVEAFF; V gene: TRBV6-5; J gene: TRBJ1-1
CDR3 protein: CASSTGQVGEQYF; V gene: TRBV12-3/TRBV12-4; J gene: TRBJ2-7
CDR3 protein: CASSPRPDNLHQPQHF; V gene: TRBV27; J gene: TRBJ1-5
CDR3 protein: CASSYSKGGNSPLHF; V gene: TRBV6-5; J gene: TRBJ1-6
CDR3 protein: CASSQDPGTMTGELFF; V gene: TRBV4-3; J gene: TRBJ2-2
CDR3 protein: CSAEYFSGGYQETQYF; V gene: TRBV20-1; J gene: TRBJ2-5
CDR3 protein: CASSQDGASGRYNEQFF; V gene: TRBV4-2; J gene: TRBJ2-1
CDR3 protein: CASPPGGSFPPGEQYF; V gene: TRBV28; J gene: TRBJ2-7
CDR3 protein: CASRQGRINEQFF; V gene: TRBV6-2/TRBV6-3; J gene: TRBJ2-1
CDR3 protein: CASSADIRSSYNEQFF; V gene: TRBV7-9; J gene: TRBJ2-1
CDR3 protein: CASRSSSYNEQFF; V gene: TRBV10-1; J gene: TRBJ2-1
CDR3 protein: CSAIYPGIPGEQYF; V gene: TRBV20-1; J gene: TRBJ2-7
CDR3 protein: CASSYSYVAGGSSYEQYF; V gene: TRBV6-5; J gene: TRBJ2-7
CDR3 protein: CASSQHTNQETQYF; V gene: TRBV4-1; J gene: TRBJ2-5
CDR3 protein: CASSQERAYQPQHF; V gene: TRBV4-3; J gene: TRBJ1-5
CDR3 protein: CASSYEFTVDSYEQYF; V gene: TRBV6-5; J gene: TRBJ2-7
CDR3 protein: CASSLGGGNGNSPLHF; V gene: TRBV7-9; J gene: TRBJ1-6
CDR3 protein: CSAGEVSGGTYNEQFF; V gene: TRBV20-1; J gene: TRBJ2-1
CDR3 protein: CASSGTSGPGETQYF; V gene: TRBV7-3; J gene: TRBJ2-5
CDR3 protein: CASSYSRGPRVGYTF; V gene: TRBV6-5; J gene: TRBJ1-2
CDR3 protein: CASMRGGNEQFF; V gene: TRBV7-2; J gene: TRBJ2-1
CDR3 protein: CASSLTNYPTDTQYF; V gene: TRBV7-3; J gene: TRBJ2-3
CDR3 protein: CASSQGGRGIHEQYF; V gene: TRBV4-3; J gene: TRBJ2-7
CDR3 protein: CASSLSGLYSNQPQHF; V gene: TRBV27; J gene: TRBJ1-5
CDR3 protein: CASRDDRESYEQYF; V gene: TRBV7-2; J gene: TRBJ2-7
CDR3 protein: CASSLAWNEQFF; V gene: TRBV12-3/TRBV12-4; J gene: TRBJ2-1
CDR3 protein: CSVDPRQETQYF; V gene: TRBV29-1; J gene: TRBJ2-5
CDR3 protein: CASSTGQGDGYTF; V gene: TRBV11-2; J gene: TRBJ1-2
CDR3 protein: CSARLLASASKNIQYF; V gene: TRBV20-1; J gene: TRBJ2-4
CDR3 protein: CASSHSSGEETQYF; V gene: TRBV5-1; J gene: TRBJ2-5
CDR3 protein: CSAQIGAQGGETQYF; V gene: TRBV20-1; J gene: TRBJ2-5
CDR3 protein: CASSLVSVTGELFF; V gene: TRBV12-3/TRBV12-4; J gene: TRBJ2-2